This T cell receptor (beta chain) was captured by sequencing in a study of a mutant IDH1 vaccine in newly diagnosed glioma. Across the whole study: The patients were given eight vaccinations, one each in weeks 1, 3, 5, 7, 11, 15, 19 and 23. Previous care, which was radiotherapy, temozolomide, or both, most often involved both.

The study's findings and limits: Pseudoprogression appeared unlinked to shifts in leading peripheral T cell clonotypes. The occurrence of vaccine-induced immune responses was seen in roughly 93% of patients.

Worth noting for this clone: What it binds is not known.

As for time point: week 5, during vaccination. It was 300 ug of mutant IDH1 20-mer peptide that made up each vaccine dose, given with topical imiquimod. Profiling relied on immunoSEQ multiplex PCR, and the TCRdb table lists in-frame clones only, not all of them. The sample lists around 28,000 clones, around 90% occurring once. The sequences come from PBMCs, collected from a glioma patient whose treatment included an IDH1 peptide vaccine. The sequence came from a man aged 18 to 29 with glioma.

The CDR3 spells CASSIAGGSYTDTQYF. As DNA, the CDR3 is TGTGCCAGCAGCATAGCGGGAGGGAGTTACACAGATACGCAGTATTTT. The chain recombines TRBV9 with TRBJ2-3; 11 nucleotides match TRBD2. The germline CDR1 and CDR2 sequences are SGDLS and YYNGEE. The CDR3 runs 16 residues. V shed 4 bases and J 2 bases; nucleotides not matched to a gene: 6.